The rows below give T cell receptor beta chains drawn from one sample of a study of cytomegalovirus exposure and HLA in healthy donors. Assay used: immunoSEQ multiplex PCR; TCRdb lists only in-frame clones, some missing. Of some 84,000 clones in the sample, about nine tenths were seen once. The sequenced material came from PBMCs. All receptors come from a man aged 25-40 years in good health and CMV-seronegative. CDR3s include the opening cysteine and the closing phenylalanine or tryptophan. A D gene is named only where the DNA matches it firmly. Clone size, where shown, is once, few, many, or a class for clones that have expanded.

clone_size,d_call,j_call,v_call,cdr3_aa,cdr3_nt
once,TRBD2,TRBJ2-3,TRBV19,CASSRVAGARTDTQYF,TGTGCCAGTAGTAGAGTAGCGGGAGCGCGAACAGATACGCAGTATTTT
once,TRBD1,TRBJ2-1,TRBV6-6,CASSFDRGTYNEQFF,TGTGCCAGCAGCTTTGACAGGGGGACCTACAATGAGCAGTTCTTC
.,TRBD1,TRBJ2-7,TRBV9,CASSPGTGGLYEQYF,TGTGCCAGCAGCCCTGGGACAGGGGGACTGTACGAGCAGTACTTC
once,.,TRBJ1-2,TRBV4-2,CASSHLRSSHNYGYTF,TGTGCCAGCAGCCACCTGAGGTCTTCGCATAACTATGGCTACACCTTC
.,.,TRBJ2-3,TRBV25-1,CASSERWRDTQYF,TGTGCCAGCAGTGAACGTTGGAGAGATACGCAGTATTTT
once,.,TRBJ2-5,TRBV5-1,CASTPGYQQETQYF,TGCGCCAGCACCCCGGGGTACCAACAAGAGACCCAGTACTTC
few,TRBD1,TRBJ2-7,TRBV6-1,CATEGQGLYEQYF,TGTGCCACCGAGGGACAGGGCCTCTACGAGCAGTACTTC
.,TRBD2,TRBJ2-1,TRBV19,CASITSGRGNEQFF,TGTGCCAGTATCACTAGCGGGAGAGGGAATGAGCAGTTCTTC
.,TRBD2,TRBJ2-4,TRBV7-9,CASSSLAGGDKNIQYF,TGTGCCAGCAGTTCTCTAGCGGGAGGGGACAAAAACATTCAGTACTTC
.,TRBD1,TRBJ1-1,TRBV5-1,CASSGGTGQVGQGTEAFF,TGCGCCAGCAGCGGTGGGACAGGGCAAGTGGGTCAGGGCACTGAAGCTTTCTTT
.,.,TRBJ1-4,TRBV7-6,CASSAGTNEKLFF,TGTGCCAGCAGCGCGGGCACTAATGAAAAACTGTTTTTT